The 5 T cell receptor beta chains below were found in one sample sequenced in a study of beta chain features in type 1 diabetes. As every portion of the isolated RNA was reverse transcribed, the sequencing read expressed TCRB transcripts. The protocol was immunoSEQ multiplex PCR, while the TCRdb copy is restricted to in-frame clones and leaves out a portion. Among some 250,000 clones, roughly a tenth were seen once, and the ten largest hold around 0.015%. These receptors' antigens are unknown. Study-level findings and limits: In all four CD4+ subsets, TCRB CDR3 length was significantly, moderately reduced in type 1 diabetes.

Sequenced: naive CD4+ T cells from blood. Receptors originate from a man aged 25 to 45 with type 1 diabetes.

The table lists this clone with a few counts. The V call is TRBV30, the J call TRBJ1-6; D gene uncertain. The CDR3 is made up of 13 amino acids. With 0 bases removed from V and 12 bases from J, the gap between germline ends came to 12 bases. Per germline, CDR1 GTSNPN and CDR2 SVGIG (reference sequence). CDR3 residues: CAWSVQRGEPLHF. CDR3 DNA sequence: TGTGCCTGGAGTGTACAGCGGGGAGAACCCCTCCACTTT. The variable domain in full, with the rest retrieved from reference TRBV30 and TRBJ1-6, is SQTIHQWPATLVQPVGSPLSLECTVEGTSNPNLYWYRQAAGRGLQLLFYSVGIGQISSEVPQNLSASRPQDRQFILSSKKLLLSDSGFYLCAWSVQRGEPLHFGNGTRLTVT.

The chain employs TRBV6-7 and TRBJ1-5, with D maybe TRBD1 (6 bases). TRBV6-7 is annotated as an ORF whose role is uncertain. The CDR3 contains 12 residues. V was clipped by 6 bases and J by 7 bases, with 10 bases between them. The CDR3 DNA reads as TGTGCCAGCAGACTGAGGGGGCAGCCCCAGCATTTT. Translation gives CASRLRGQPQHF.

The chain is built from TRBV2 and TRBJ1-6, with D hard to call. Germline V gene lookup returns CDR1 SNHLY and CDR2 FYNNEI. This CDR3 region has 16 residues. V was clipped by 5 bases and J by 6 bases, with 17 bases between them. For the CDR3, the DNA is TGTGCCAGCAGTCGTACCTCACGGTTATCTAATTCACCCCTCCACTTT. Its translation: CASSRTSRLSNSPLHF.

This chain joins TRBV7-2 and TRBJ1-2, with D perhaps TRBD1 (6 bases). The CDR3 loop spans 13 amino acids. Germline V gene data show CDR1 as SGHTA and CDR2 as FQGNSA. The ends were cut back, 7 bases at V and 2 bases at J, with 11 bases in the middle. This CDR3 is CASTSQGNYGYTF. DNA of the CDR3: TGTGCCAGCACTTCCCAGGGGAACTATGGCTACACCTTC. The variable domain in full, completed from reference TRBV7-2 and TRBJ1-2, reads GAGVSQSPSNKVTEKGKDVELRCDPISGHTALYWYRQSLGQGLEFLIYFQGNSAPDKSGLPSDRFSAERTGGSVSTLTIQRTQQEDSAVYLCASTSQGNYGYTFGSGTRLTVV.

This chain connects TRBV5-4 to TRBJ1-1; no clear D gene. Trimming removed 1 base at V and 1 base at J, with 5 bases between. Germline CDR1 SGHNT, CDR2 YYREEE (reference sequence). The CDR3 covers 13 residues. The CDR3 reads CASSLTGNTEAFF. Written as DNA, the CDR3 is TGTGCCAGCAGCTTGACGGGGAACACTGAAGCTTTCTTT.